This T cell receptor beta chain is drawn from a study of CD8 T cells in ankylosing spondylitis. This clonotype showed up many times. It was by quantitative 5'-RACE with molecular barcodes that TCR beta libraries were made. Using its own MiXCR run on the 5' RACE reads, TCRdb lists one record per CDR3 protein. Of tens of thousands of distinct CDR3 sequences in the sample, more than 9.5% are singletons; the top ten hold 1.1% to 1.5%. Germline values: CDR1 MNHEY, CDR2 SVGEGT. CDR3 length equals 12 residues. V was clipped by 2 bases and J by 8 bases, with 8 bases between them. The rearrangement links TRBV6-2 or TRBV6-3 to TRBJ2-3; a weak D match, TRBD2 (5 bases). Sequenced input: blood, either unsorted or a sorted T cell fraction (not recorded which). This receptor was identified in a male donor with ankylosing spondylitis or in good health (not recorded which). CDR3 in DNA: TGTGCCAGCAGTTACGGAGGCAGTACGCAGTATTTT. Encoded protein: CASSYGGSTQYF.